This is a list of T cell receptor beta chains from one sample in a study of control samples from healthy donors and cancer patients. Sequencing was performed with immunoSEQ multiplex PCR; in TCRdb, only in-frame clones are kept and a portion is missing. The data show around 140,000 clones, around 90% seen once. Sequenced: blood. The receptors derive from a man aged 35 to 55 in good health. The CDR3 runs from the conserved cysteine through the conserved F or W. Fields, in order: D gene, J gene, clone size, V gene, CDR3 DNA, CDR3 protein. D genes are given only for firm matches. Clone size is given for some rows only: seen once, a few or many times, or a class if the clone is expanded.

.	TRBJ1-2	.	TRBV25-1	TGTGCCAGCAGTCGGGACACTACCCGCTACACCTTC	CASSRDTTRYTF
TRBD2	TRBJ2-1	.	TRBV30	TGTGCCTGGAGGACCGGACTAGCGGGAAAGCAGTTCTTC	CAWRTGLAGKQFF
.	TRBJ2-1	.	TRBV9	TGTGCCAGCAGCGACAGCACCGGGACCCGGGACCACAATGAGCAGTTCTTC	CASSDSTGTRDHNEQFF
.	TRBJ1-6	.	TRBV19	TGTGCCAGTAGTATAGCTAGGGGGACGAGTGTTTCACCCCTCCACTTT	CASSIARGTSVSPLHF
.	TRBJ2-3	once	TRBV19	TGTGCCAGTAGTATGGTCCCGGATACGCAGTATTTT	CASSMVPDTQYF
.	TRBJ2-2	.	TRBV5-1	TGCGCCAGCAGCTTGAGTCCGGACGGGGAGCTGTTTTTT	CASSLSPDGELFF
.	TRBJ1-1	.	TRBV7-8	TGTGCCAGCAGCATCGACAGGAGTACTGAAGCTTTCTTT	CASSIDRSTEAFF
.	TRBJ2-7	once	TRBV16	TGTGCCAGCAGCCAAATGAGTCTCGGCGAGCAGTACTTC	CASSQMSLGEQYF
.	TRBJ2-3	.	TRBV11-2	TGTGCCAGCAGCTTAGGGGAAGGAACAGCCTCAGATACGCAGTATTTT	CASSLGEGTASDTQYF
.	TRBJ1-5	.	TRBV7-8	TGTGCCAGCAGCTTTTTGCCTAGCAATCAGCCCCAGCATTTT	CASSFLPSNQPQHF
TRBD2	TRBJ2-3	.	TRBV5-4	TGTGCCAGCAGCTTCGTAGCGGGGTACACAGATACGCAGTATTTT	CASSFVAGYTDTQYF
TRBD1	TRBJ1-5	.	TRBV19	TGTGCCAGTAGTCTTCAGGGGGCTCGTGATCAGCCCCAGCATTTT	CASSLQGARDQPQHF
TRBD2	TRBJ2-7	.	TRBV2	TGTGCCAGCAGTGGCGGGAGGACCAACTCCTACGAGCAGTACTTC	CASSGGRTNSYEQYF
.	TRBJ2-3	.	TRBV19	TGTGCCAGTAGTCAACAGAGCACAGATACGCAGTATTTT	CASSQQSTDTQYF